This entry lists 19 T cell receptor beta chains sequenced from one sample in a study of beta chain features in type 1 diabetes (dated by TCRdb to 2016 to 2018). Study-wide conclusions, independent of this receptor: In all four CD4+ subsets, TCRB CDR3 length was moderately but significantly shorter in type 1 diabetes patients.

The library was built by means of the immunoSEQ multiplex PCR assay. The entire amount of isolated RNA was reverse transcribed using the High Capacity cDNA Reverse Transcription Kit, so the sequenced TCRB transcripts were expressed ones. Entries here come from immuneACCESS through TCRdb and include only in-frame sequences with V and J called. Some clones fail to appear in such tables; in the studies checked, an unresolved V gene covers under half of the shortfall, and the cause of the remainder is unknown. For this sample the table gives 680,000 or so clones, of which 10% to 15% were detected only once. Together, the top ten hold roughly 0.022% of the sample. No antigen is known for these receptors. Sequences were obtained from naive CD4+ T cells from blood. Sample cell subset or site, as interpreted from the label and publication: true naive CD4+ T cells. The receptors come from a man younger than 30 with type 1 diabetes.

The chain is built from TRBV19 and TRBJ1-2, with a tentative D call TRBD1 (6 bases). CDR3 length: 14 amino acids. Trimming removed 6 bases at V and 4 bases at J, with 15 bases between. Germline V gene sequence: CDR1 LNHDA, CDR2 SQIVND (reference sequence). The CDR3 spells CASRWAGVVYGYTF. Here the CDR3 DNA reads TGTGCCAGTAGATGGGCAGGGGTTGTCTATGGCTACACCTTC.

This sequence joins TRBV2 and TRBJ2-3, with D tentatively TRBD1 or TRBD2 (5 bases each). This CDR3 contains 11 residues. In germline, CDR1 is SNHLY, CDR2 FYNNEI. Trimming took off 6 bases at V and 8 bases at J, with 9 bases between the two ends. The CDR3 nucleotides read TGTGCCAGCAGAGGTGGGGGTACGCAGTATTTT. Translating gives CASRGGGTQYF.

This clone turned up a few times. V gene TRBV6-5 combines with J gene TRBJ1-6, with D hard to call. The V and J ends lost 2 bases and 8 bases respectively, with 7 bases between them. Germline loops: CDR1 MNHEY, CDR2 SVGAGI. This CDR3 spans 13 amino acids. In nucleotides, the CDR3 is TGTGCCAGCAGTTACGATGGGGATTCACCCCTCCACTTT. Protein sequence: CASSYDGDSPLHF.

This clone was seen only a few times. The gene calls are TRBV5-1 and TRBJ2-7; TRBD1 matches at 7 bases. The germline CDR1 and CDR2 sequences are SGHRS and YFSETQ. The CDR3 spans 12 residues. Trimming took 4 bases from V and 5 from J; bases not matched to a gene: 3. As DNA, the CDR3 is TGCGCCAGCAGCCCCACAGGGGACGAGCAGTACTTC. As protein: CASSPTGDEQYF.

CDR3 nucleotides: TGTGCCAGCAGTCCCTCGACAGGGATCTCCTACGAGCAGTACTTC. Its translation: CASSPSTGISYEQYF. The rearrangement uses TRBV27 and TRBJ2-7; TRBD1 aligns across 7 bases. The CDR3 length is 15 residues. Germline CDR1 reads MNHEY; CDR2 reads SMNVEV (reference sequence). J gave up 0 bases and V 5 bases, and 7 bases lay outside the gene matches.

This clone has more than one count but fewer than ten. CDR3 sequence reads: CAATGGSSYEQYF. The CDR3 DNA follows: TGTGCCGCTACGGGGGGAAGCTCCTACGAGCAGTACTTC. The chain is built from TRBV10-3 and TRBJ2-7, with TRBD2 identical over 7 bases. CDR1 ENHRY and CDR2 SYGVKD come from the germline V gene. V trimming: 11 bases; J trimming: 0 bases; junction bases outside the gene matches: 7. The CDR3 loop spans 13 amino acids.

The V and J genes are TRBV5-1 and TRBJ2-7, with a tentative D call TRBD2 (5 bases). The CDR3 has 13 amino acids. The V gene lost 4 bases and the J gene lost 3 bases, with 11 bases spanning the gap. Germline assignment: CDR1 SGHRS and CDR2 YFSETQ. The CDR3 coding sequence is TGCGCCAGCAGCGATGGACTCAGCTACGAGCAGTACTTC. Its translation is CASSDGLSYEQYF.

This clone appeared a few times. The CDR3 sequence is CAISDPTMRSHEQYF. Written as DNA, the CDR3 is TGTGCCATCAGTGACCCGACGATGAGATCCCACGAGCAGTACTTC. This chain uses TRBV10-3 with TRBJ2-7, with no clear D. Germline V gene lookup returns CDR1 ENHRY and CDR2 SYGVKD. The V and J ends lost 3 bases and 5 bases respectively, with 17 bases between them. The CDR3 sequence is 15 residues long.

This clone was observed a few times. J is TRBJ2-3 and V is TRBV19, with D possibly being TRBD1 or TRBD2 (6 bases each). The V gene lost 5 bases and the J gene lost 6 bases, with 12 bases spanning the gap. This CDR3 comprises 13 residues. From germline, CDR1 is LNHDA and CDR2 SQIVND (reference sequence). This chain's CDR3 is CASSLGGDDTQYF. CDR3 sequence (DNA): TGTGCCAGTAGTCTGGGGGGCGATGATACGCAGTATTTT.

This clone was observed a handful of times. DNA for the CDR3: TGCGCCAGCAGCTTGGGGTCGGAACCTTACGAGCAGTACTTC. This codes for CASSLGSEPYEQYF. The chain uses TRBV5-1 and TRBJ2-7; D gene unclear. Germline V gives CDR1 SGHRS, CDR2 YFSETQ. This CDR3 spans 14 amino acids. Trimming stripped 0 bases from V and 4 bases from J, with 11 bases between. The full variable domain, rest sourced from reference TRBV5-1 and TRBJ2-7, is KAGVTQTPRYLIKTRGQQVTLSCSPISGHRSVSWYQQTPGQGLQFLFEYFSETQRNKGNFPGRFSGRQFSNSRSEMNVSTLELGDSALYLCASSLGSEPYEQYFGPGTRLTVT.

This clone has more than one count but fewer than ten. This chain joins TRBV10-3 and TRBJ1-2; 7 bases are a match to TRBD1. Losses at the gene ends were 3 bases for V and 7 bases for J; bases not matched to a gene: 5. The germline V gene has CDR1 ENHRY and CDR2 SYGVKD. CDR3 length equals 13 residues. For the CDR3, the DNA is TGTGCCATCAGTGATTCCGACAGGGTTGGCTACACCTTC. Amino acids: CAISDSDRVGYTF.

This clone was found a few times. The CDR3 DNA reads as TGTGCCAGCAGCCCAACAACAGGGGGCGTGAAGACCCAGTACTTC. Its protein product is CASSPTTGGVKTQYF. The V call is TRBV7-9, the J call TRBJ2-5; 9 bases line up with TRBD1. J gave up 6 bases and V 5 bases, and 10 bases lay outside the gene matches. The CDR3 covers 15 residues. Germline V gives CDR1 SEHNR, CDR2 FQNEAQ (reference sequence).

The rearrangement uses TRBV4-2 and TRBJ1-1, with a tentative D call TRBD1 (6 bases). From germline, CDR1 is LGHNA and CDR2 YNFKEQ. Trimming removed 0 bases from V and 1 base from J, with 12 bases in between. CDR3 size: 16 residues. The CDR3 DNA reads TGTGCCAGCAGCCAAGAGAGGGGGAATGGGAACACTGAAGCTTTCTTT. Translated, it gives CASSQERGNGNTEAFF.

This clone was seen more than once but under ten times. The chain uses TRBV6-5 and TRBJ2-1, with 9 nucleotides matching TRBD1. The V segment lost 2 bases and the J segment 5 bases; nucleotides outside the gene matches: 4. The germline gives CDR1 MNHEY, CDR2 SVGAGI. The CDR3 extends over 15 amino acids. This CDR3 reads CASSYTTGGHNEQFF. The DNA for the CDR3 is TGTGCCAGCAGTTACACGACAGGGGGGCACAATGAGCAGTTCTTC.

On this clone: The same CDR3 also results from other DNA sequences found in this sample. Here the CDR3 reads CASSPLGNTEAFF. The CDR3 DNA follows: TGTGCCAGCTCACCCTTGGGGAACACTGAAGCTTTCTTT. This sequence joins TRBV18 and TRBJ1-1; D is unclear. There are 13 residues in the CDR3. V was clipped by 3 bases and J by 1 base, with 6 bases between them. The germline V gene encodes CDR1 KGHSH and CDR2 LQKENI.

This clone was picked up a small number of times. This chain joins TRBV11-2 and TRBJ2-3, with 8 bases aligning to TRBD1. Germline assignment: CDR1 SGHAT and CDR2 FQNNGV. The CDR3 covers 15 residues. With 6 bases clipped from V and 6 bases from J, the junction kept 11 bases outside the gene matches. In DNA, the CDR3 is TGTGCCAGCAGTAGGACAGGGCTTGGGTCGGATACGCAGTATTTT. Its translation is CASSRTGLGSDTQYF.

V gene TRBV14 combines with J gene TRBJ1-1, with D hard to call. V shed 3 bases and J shed 6 bases, with 14 bases lying between them. The CDR3 is 14 residues long. Germline assignment: CDR1 SGHDN and CDR2 FVKESK. The CDR3 reads CASSQVTYGAEAFF. CDR3 coding DNA: TGTGCCAGCAGCCAGGTTACTTACGGAGCTGAAGCTTTCTTT.

J is TRBJ1-4 and V is TRBV7-6; the match to TRBD1 covers 9 bases. The CDR3 length is 15 residues. The V gene end was trimmed by 1 base and the J gene end by 5 bases; junction bases not matched to a gene: 2. CDR1 is SGHVS and CDR2 is FNYEAQ in the germline V gene. CDR3 nucleotide sequence: TGTGCCAGCAGCTTAGACAGGGGGCGGAATGAAAAACTGTTTTTT. This sequence encodes CASSLDRGRNEKLFF.

This clone was detected only a few times. The chain combines TRBV9 with TRBJ2-6; no definite D call. Trimming left V 3 bases short and J 0 bases short, with 7 bases between. The CDR3 totals 15 residues. The germline CDR1 and CDR2 sequences are SGDLS and YYNGEE. CDR3: CASSGRNSGANVLTF. The CDR3 nucleotides are TGTGCCAGCAGCGGACGAAACTCTGGGGCCAACGTCCTGACTTTC.